The 16 T cell receptor beta chains in this list originate from one sample, sequenced in a study of shared clonotypes between healthy human individuals. The method was immunoSEQ multiplex PCR; TCRdb's version includes in-frame clones alone and lacks a portion of them. The sample lists approximately 1.5 million clones, about 98.5% seen once, with about 0.35% in the top ten. Sequencing was performed on naive CD4+ T cells sorted from blood. Subset specified: CD45RA+ positively selected. These receptor sequences come from a young man in good health.

The J gene is TRBJ1-5, the V gene TRBV28; D unclear. The CDR3 extends over 15 amino acids. Germline V lookup: CDR1 MDHEN, CDR2 SYDVKM. The V end lost 3 bases, the J end lost 0 bases, and 9 bases lay between the germline ends. The DNA of the CDR3 is TGTGCCAGCAGTTTCTTAGGGAATAGCAATCAGCCCCAGCATTTT. This gives the protein CASSFLGNSNQPQHF.

This chain joins TRBV10-2 and TRBJ2-1; the D is unclear. This CDR3 has 16 residues. V dropped 7 bases and J dropped 6 bases, with 22 bases sitting between them. Germline V gene data show CDR1 as WSHSY and CDR2 as SAAADI. CDR3 protein: CASTRKSGGVSNEQFF. For the CDR3, the DNA is TGCGCCAGCACTCGAAAGTCGGGTGGGGTCAGCAATGAGCAGTTCTTC.

The chain is built from TRBV29-1 and TRBJ2-1, with TRBD1 matching over 10 bases. The CDR3 is 13 residues long. V trimming: 8 bases; J trimming: 5 bases; junction bases outside the gene matches: 6. CDR1 and CDR2 (germline): SQVTM, ANQGSEA. In DNA form, the CDR3 reads TGCAGCTCCGACAGGGGGCCTGACAATGAGCAGTTCTTC. Translation gives CSSDRGPDNEQFF.

J is TRBJ2-1 and V is TRBV7-2, with 10 bases aligning to TRBD2. Germline assignment: CDR1 SGHTA and CDR2 FQGNSA. Trimming took 6 bases from V and 4 from J; bases not matched to a gene: 3. The CDR3 has 14 residues. The CDR3 DNA reads TGTGCCAGCAGAGCTAGCGGGAGTTACAATGAGCAGTTCTTC. This sequence encodes CASRASGSYNEQFF.

V is TRBV5-1 and J is TRBJ2-6, with D maybe TRBD2 (6 bases). The V gene lost 2 bases and the J gene lost 1 base, with 13 bases spanning the gap. This CDR3 comprises 17 residues. Germline CDR1 and CDR2: SGHRS and YFSETQ. Written as DNA, the CDR3 is TGCGCCAGCAGCTTAATGGGACTTTCTTCTGGGGCCAACGTCCTGACTTTC. It codes for CASSLMGLSSGANVLTF.

This chain's CDR3 is CASSLRYNEQFF. In DNA, the CDR3 is TGTGCCAGTAGTCTGCGATACAATGAGCAGTTCTTC. This sequence joins TRBV19 and TRBJ2-1, with D uncertain. The germline V and J ends were trimmed by 5 bases and 4 bases, with 6 bases remaining between them. Per the germline V gene, CDR1 is LNHDA and CDR2 is SQIVND (reference sequence). This CDR3 has 12 residues.

The V call is TRBV2, the J call TRBJ2-1; TRBD1 matches at 7 bases. The CDR3 runs to 20 residues. V was pared by 1 base and J by 6 bases, with 21 bases of the junction left unmatched. Germline V CDR1 and CDR2: SNHLY, FYNNEI. This chain's CDR3 is CASSEEIPRTGGIGFNEQFF. CDR3 nucleotide sequence: TGTGCCAGCAGTGAAGAAATCCCCCGGACAGGTGGAATTGGGTTCAATGAGCAGTTCTTC.

This rearrangement joins TRBV7-2 to TRBJ1-1; no clear D. The CDR3 runs 15 residues. CDR1 is SGHTA and CDR2 is FQGNSA in the germline V gene. V dropped 1 base and J dropped 7 bases, with 16 bases sitting between them. The DNA of the CDR3 is TGTGCCAGCAGCTTAGGAAGACTGGGGTATAATGAAGCTTTCTTT. This codes for CASSLGRLGYNEAFF.

The count of this clone is one. This chain's CDR3 is CASSLGIQQPQHF. CDR3 DNA: TGCGCCAGCAGCTTGGGTATCCAACAGCCCCAGCATTTT. J is TRBJ1-5 and V is TRBV5-1; D remains unclear. The CDR3 spans 13 residues. The germline V gene has CDR1 SGHRS and CDR2 YFSETQ. V was pared by 0 bases and J by 7 bases, with 8 bases between.

V gene TRBV18 combines with J gene TRBJ1-1; D ambiguous. There are 17 residues in the CDR3. Trimming removed 4 bases at V and 3 bases at J, with 21 bases between. CDR1 and CDR2 from the germline V gene are KGHSH and LQKENI. CDR3 sequence (DNA): TGTGCCAGCTCACTGAAAGGCGCAGTACCGGTGTACACTGAAGCTTTCTTT. Amino acids: CASSLKGAVPVYTEAFF.

The CDR3 protein is CASSPLAGIGELFF. The CDR3 coding sequence is TGTGCCAGCAGCCCACTAGCGGGAATCGGGGAGCTGTTTTTT. The V and J genes are TRBV14 and TRBJ2-2; 10 bases agree with TRBD2. Trimming removed 4 bases from V and 7 bases from J; junction bases left unmatched: 3. CDR3 length: 14 amino acids. Germline loops: CDR1 SGHDN, CDR2 FVKESK.

This CDR3 reads CASSLGGHEKLFF. The CDR3 nucleotides are TGCGCCAGCAGCTTGGGGGGGCACGAAAAACTGTTTTTT. The V gene is TRBV5-1, the J gene TRBJ1-4, with D possibly being TRBD1 (6 bases). The length of the CDR3 is 13 residues. Between the trimmed V and J ends, which lost 0 bases and 8 bases, there was a span of 8 bases. The germline V gene has CDR1 SGHRS and CDR2 YFSETQ.

The rearrangement joins TRBV5-4 to TRBJ2-7; D is possibly TRBD2 (6 bases). The germline V and J ends were trimmed by 1 base and 5 bases, with 13 bases remaining between them. Looked up from germline, CDR1 is SGHNT and CDR2 is YYREEE (reference sequence). The CDR3 has 14 amino acids. CDR3 loop: CASSLRQGGNEQYF. CDR3 DNA: TGTGCCAGCAGCTTGCGGCAGGGCGGGAACGAGCAGTACTTC.

This clone was found once. The chain employs TRBV5-1 and TRBJ1-1, with D possibly being TRBD1 (6 bases). The length of the CDR3 is 15 residues. Trimming removed 4 bases from V and 0 bases from J, with 13 bases in between. Germline assignment: CDR1 SGHRS and CDR2 YFSETQ. Here the CDR3 DNA reads TGCGCCAGCAGCCACCGGGACACCATGAACACTGAAGCTTTCTTT. Its protein product is CASSHRDTMNTEAFF. Combining the CDR3 with reference TRBV5-1 and TRBJ1-1 gives the whole variable domain KAGVTQTPRYLIKTRGQQVTLSCSPISGHRSVSWYQQTPGQGLQFLFEYFSETQRNKGNFPGRFSGRQFSNSRSEMNVSTLELGDSALYLCASSHRDTMNTEAFFGQGTRLTVV.

The chain employs TRBV28 and TRBJ2-1; TRBD1 aligns across 10 bases. The CDR3 has 14 residues. V shed 2 bases, J shed 8 bases, and the junction held 3 bases outside the gene matches. Germline CDR1 and CDR2: MDHEN and SYDVKM. CDR3 nucleotide sequence: TGTGCCAGCAGTTTAGGGACAGGGGACGATGAGCAGTTCTTC. This encodes CASSLGTGDDEQFF. The whole variable domain, filled in from reference TRBV28 and TRBJ2-1, reads DVKVTQSSRYLVKRTGEKVFLECVQDMDHENMFWYRQDPGLGLRLIYFSYDVKMKEKGDIPEGYSVSREKKERFSLILESASTNQTSMYLCASSLGTGDDEQFFGPGTRLTVL.

This clone occurred once. The rearrangement links TRBV28 to TRBJ2-4; the match to TRBD1 covers 7 bases. The CDR3 runs to 13 residues. V lost 8 bases, J lost 0 bases, and 1 base stayed unmatched. From germline, CDR1 is MDHEN and CDR2 SYDVKM. The CDR3 coding sequence is TGTGCCAGCTGGGACAGAGCCAAAAACATTCAGTACTTC. It specifies CASWDRAKNIQYF.